These T cell receptor beta chains were read from a single sample in a study of T cells in Graves' hyperthyroidism and ophthalmopathy. TCRdb analysed the multiplex PCR reads with MiXCR anew, one entry per CDR3 protein. Here the sample spans roughly 380,000 distinct CDR3 sequences, roughly 19% being singletons. The sample was blood. The receptors derive from a woman under 30 with Graves' hyperthyroidism. CDR3s include the opening cysteine and the closing phenylalanine or tryptophan. D genes are given only for firm matches. The listing skips clone size in some rows; elsewhere it reads once, few, many or a size class.

D gene	clone size	V gene	J gene	CDR3 DNA	CDR3 protein
TRBD2	.	TRBV3-1	TRBJ2-5	TGTGCCAGCAGCCAAAACGGGGGGATTCGGGAGACCCAGTACTTC	CASSQNGGIRETQYF
.	.	TRBV20-1	TRBJ2-5	TGCAGTGCTAGTTTCCTAGCGCGAGAGACCCAGTACTTC	CSASFLARETQYF
.	few	TRBV5-4	TRBJ2-5	TGTGCCAGCAGCTCGCCTGGGGTGGGGGACCTGAAGACCCAGTACTTC	CASSSPGVGDLKTQYF
.	many	TRBV7-2	TRBJ2-5	TGTGCCAGCAGCTTAGCGTACGGGGGGCGTAGGAGGGAGACCCAGTACTTC	CASSLAYGGRRRETQYF
.	.	TRBV11-1	TRBJ1-1	TGTGCCAGCAGCGCGGAGCCTGCGATGAACACTGAAGCTTTCTTT	CASSAEPAMNTEAFF
.	many	TRBV30	TRBJ1-6	TGTGCCTGGAGGAGGGCCTGGGGGTCACCCCTCCACTTT	CAWRRAWGSPLHF
.	.	TRBV12-5	TRBJ1-1	TGTGCTAGTGGTTTGGTACTCGGGGGATCGTCCGCTGAAGCTTTCTTT	CASGLVLGGSSAEAFF
TRBD1	.	TRBV10-3	TRBJ2-4	TGTGCCATCAGTGAGCCTAAGGAGGAGACAGGGACCTTAGCCAAAAACATTCAGTACTTC	CAISEPKEETGTLAKNIQYF
TRBD2	.	TRBV12-3/TRBV12-4	TRBJ2-1	TGTGCCAGCAGTTTAGTGACTAGCGGGGGGACCTACAATGAGCAGTTCTTC	CASSLVTSGGTYNEQFF
.	many	TRBV4-1	TRBJ2-7	TGCGCCAGCAGGCTTCAGGGTAGTTCCTACGAGCAGTACTTC	CASRLQGSSYEQYF
TRBD1	many	TRBV29-1	TRBJ2-7	TGCAGCGTTAAGGGGGCTATAACCTACGAGCAGTACTTC	CSVKGAITYEQYF
TRBD2	many	TRBV5-5	TRBJ2-7	TGTGCCAGCAGCTTTGTTGGGACTAGCAGCTACGAGCAGTACTTC	CASSFVGTSSYEQYF
.	few	TRBV18	TRBJ1-6	TGTGCCAGCTCACCACGGGACAAGCCACCCCTCCACTTT	CASSPRDKPPLHF
TRBD1	few	TRBV3-1	TRBJ1-1	TGTGCCAGCAGCCAGGACAGGGGCGGAACTGAAGCTTTCTTT	CASSQDRGGTEAFF
.	many	TRBV12-3/TRBV12-4	TRBJ2-7	TGTGCCAGCAGTTTGTTACCGGACGAGCAGTACTTC	CASSLLPDEQYF
.	few	TRBV7-9	TRBJ2-4	TGTGCCAGCAGTCCCCTTCAGGACATTCAGTACTTC	CASSPLQDIQYF
.	many	TRBV7-8	TRBJ2-7	TGTGCCAGCAGCTTATCCCCATATACCTACGAGCAGTACTTC	CASSLSPYTYEQYF
.	many	TRBV4-1	TRBJ1-1	TGCGCCAGCAGCCAAGTATGGGTAAACACTGAAGCTTTCTTT	CASSQVWVNTEAFF
.	.	TRBV3-1	TRBJ1-1	TGTGCCAGCAGCCAAGGTACGGGGGAGAGGACTGAAGCTTTCTTT	CASSQGTGERTEAFF
.	many	TRBV5-1	TRBJ1-2	TGCGCCAGCAGCGTTGGGACCTACTACGACTATGGCTACACCTTC	CASSVGTYYDYGYTF
.	many	TRBV2	TRBJ1-1	TGTGCCAGACAGAACACTGAAGCTTTCTTT	CARQNTEAFF
.	many	TRBV9	TRBJ2-2	TGTGCCAGCAGCGTAGAGGTCAGGGCGAACACCGGGGAGCTGTTTTTT	CASSVEVRANTGELFF
TRBD1	few	TRBV6-5	TRBJ1-2	TGTGCCAGCAGTTTCCGGGACAGGGGTGGTGGCTACACCTTC	CASSFRDRGGGYTF
.	many	TRBV2	TRBJ1-1	TGTGCCAGCAGGGCTACAGGGTACGTAACTGAAGCTTTCTTT	CASRATGYVTEAFF
.	many	TRBV15	TRBJ2-2	TGTGCCACCAAGGTGGACACCGGGGAGCTGTTTTTT	CATKVDTGELFF
TRBD2	.	TRBV20-1	TRBJ2-7	TGCAGTTTAGCGGGGTCCTACGAGCAGTACTTC	CSLAGSYEQYF
.	.	TRBV6-1	TRBJ1-2	TGTGCCAGCAGTGTTTCCCCCAGCTATGGCTACACCTTC	CASSVSPSYGYTF
.	many	TRBV7-2	TRBJ1-2	TGTGCCAGCTCAAACGGGGCCTTTGACTATGGCTACACCTTC	CASSNGAFDYGYTF